This section outlines one TCR beta chain sequence together with its context. What it recognizes is unknown. The data derive from a study of cytomegalovirus exposure and HLA in healthy donors. Study-wide results and caveats: By a later analysis, the bulk of CMV-associated TCR beta chains appeared HLA-restricted. When presence/absence was analysed, sequencing depth was taken to be roughly uniform across donors.

The germline V gene encodes CDR1 SGHDT and CDR2 YYEEEE. Trimming removed 4 bases at V and 2 bases at J, with 14 bases between. The CDR3 has 15 amino acids. Use of 60 Vbeta and 13 Jbeta primers characterized the PCR. The repertoire was sequenced with immunoSEQ multiplex PCR; TCRdb's copy has only in-frame clones and lacks some. Of 110,000 or so clones listed, 76% are singletons. This clonotype originated in a middle-aged man in good health and CMV-seropositive. This rearrangement joins TRBV5-6 to TRBJ2-3, with a weak D call TRBD1 (6 bases). The sample was PBMCs. CDR3 amino acids: CASSKLTGLTDTQYF. The DNA for the CDR3 is TGTGCCAGCAGCAAATTGACAGGACTCACAGATACGCAGTATTTT. Looking up the rest from reference TRBV5-6 and TRBJ2-3 gives the full variable domain: DAGVTQSPTHLIKTRGQQVTLRCSPKSGHDTVSWYQQALGQGPQFIFQYYEEEERQRGNFPDRFSGHQFPNYSSELNVNALLLGDSALYLCASSKLTGLTDTQYFGPGTRLTVL.